The next 9 T cell receptor beta chains were all read from a single sample in a study of monozygotic twins with inflammatory bowel disease. TCRdb reprocessed the 5' RACE reads, with one entry per CDR3 protein and no DNA. Its listing shows approximately 400,000 distinct CDR3 sequences. Sample: blood. These receptors all come from a human donor with ulcerative colitis or Crohn's disease, or a healthy co-twin of an affected twin (not recorded which).

The rearrangement links TRBV5-1 to TRBJ2-1. The CDR3 length is 17 residues. Germline V gene data show CDR1 as SGHRS and CDR2 as YFSETQ. CDR3 sequence: CASSLREGGGSYNEQFF.

V gene TRBV18 combines with J gene TRBJ1-1. Germline V gene data show CDR1 as KGHSH and CDR2 as LQKENI. This CDR3 is 17 amino acids long. The CDR3 spells CAISQETGGLRNTEAFF.

The chain is built from TRBV9 and TRBJ2-1; the D gene TCRdb calls, TRBD1, cannot be checked with no DNA. CDR3 length equals 15 residues. Germline values: CDR1 SGDLS, CDR2 YYNGEE. Here the CDR3 reads CASSVAGQGPNEQFF. Drawing the rest from reference TRBV9 and TRBJ2-1, the complete variable domain is DSGVTQTPKHLITATGQRVTLRCSPRSGDLSVYWYQQSLDQGLQFLIQYYNGEERAKGNILERFSAQQFPDLHSELNLSSLELGDSALYFCASSVAGQGPNEQFFGPGTRLTVL.

This chain links TRBV7-9 with TRBJ2-7; lacking DNA, the TRBD2 call made by TCRdb goes unchecked. Germline V gives CDR1 SEHNR, CDR2 FQNEAQ (reference sequence). The CDR3 totals 14 residues. CDR3 sequence reads: CASSPGLAAYEQYF.

The rearrangement joins TRBV5-1 to TRBJ1-1; TCRdb outputs TRBD1, but without DNA this stays unchecked. This CDR3 has 14 amino acids. Germline assignment: CDR1 SGHRS and CDR2 YFSETQ. CDR3 in amino acids: CASSTGTGGVEAFF.

This chain joins TRBV6-1 and TRBJ1-5; the D call from TCRdb, TRBD1, cannot be confirmed without DNA. This CDR3 has 15 residues. CDR1 is MNHNS, CDR2 SASEGT, per germline. CDR3 in amino acids: CASSRTGFSNQPQHF.

The chain uses TRBV7-6 and TRBJ2-7; no DNA is available, so the TRBD2 call from TCRdb remains unchecked. CDR1 and CDR2 from the germline V gene are SGHVS and FNYEAQ. This CDR3 region has 15 residues. CDR3 protein: CASSLASGVSYEQYF.

The chain recombines TRBV3-1 with TRBJ1-1; the D call of TRBD1 rests on TCRdb alone, since no DNA is present to check it. Germline V gives CDR1 LGHDT, CDR2 YNNKEL (reference sequence). The CDR3 is 14 residues long. CDR3 sequence: CASSQDYRGTEAFF.

The chain employs TRBV5-1 and TRBJ1-4. The germline V gene encodes CDR1 SGHRS and CDR2 YFSETQ. The length of the CDR3 is 14 residues. CDR3 residues: CASSLEQPNEKLFF.